These 30 T cell receptor beta chains share one sample of origin, sequenced in a study of tumor-infiltrating lymphocytes in primary liver carcinoma. Co-extraction of RNA and DNA was performed on about 19-30 mg of unsorted bulk tissue. Production of TCR beta cDNA used approximately 0.45 ug total RNA together with a constant-region primer. For TCR beta, libraries were produced by three nested multiplex PCR rounds using slightly modified ARM-PCR. A C-beta reverse primer and TRBV1-TRBV30 forward primers served in each of the first two PCR rounds, at approximately 10 cycles apiece. TCRdb fed the multiplex PCR reads into MiXCR, producing one record per CDR3 protein. Of 99,000 or so distinct CDR3 sequences detected, roughly 80% appear once; the ten largest clones hold about 20%. Material for sequencing was liver tumor tissue from sampling region 3. This sample's subset: tumor region T3, left-lateral pole. The origin of the receptors is a man aged 40-49 years with primary liver carcinoma and hepatitis B virus infection.

As regards this clonotype: No conserved phenylalanine or tryptophan ends this CDR3, so it is likely a read error. The V call is TRBV6-2 or TRBV6-3, the J call TRBJ2-7; 7 nucleotides line up with TRBD2. V lost 9 bases, J lost 3 bases, and 8 bases stayed unmatched. CDR1 and CDR2 (germline): MNHEY, SVGEGT. CDR3 length: 13 amino acids. The CDR3 DNA is TGTGCCAGTAGCTCAGGGAGGGACTACGAGCAGTACTAC. Translation gives CASSSGRDYEQYY.

The chain couples TRBV30 to TRBJ2-2; D remains unclear. The CDR3 sequence is 14 residues long. The germline V gene has CDR1 GTSNPN and CDR2 SVGIG (reference sequence). The CDR3 protein is CVWKTVGNTGELFF. CDR3 in DNA: TGTGTATGGAAAACGGTGGGGAACACCGGGGAGCTGTTTTTT.

As regards this clonotype: Because the CDR3 is missing its conserved closing phenylalanine or tryptophan, this is likely a read error. It is unclear where the CDR3 begins or ends on the DNA, so no DNA is shown, and the CDR3 is as TCRdb lists it. V is TRBV4-1 and J is TRBJ2-3; whether TRBD2, the table's D call, matches the DNA was not checked. The CDR3 length is 15 residues, termini included. The V gene's germline CDR1 is MGHRA and CDR2 YSYEKL. Here the CDR3 reads CASSETSGTPDTQYS.

This clonotype was found a few times. Its ends do not fully match the called genes, so a read error is possible. V gene TRBV6-2 or TRBV6-3 combines with J gene TRBJ2-2, with D perhaps TRBD2 (6 bases). Germline CDR1 and CDR2: MNHEY and SVGEGT. There are 16 residues in the CDR3. The CDR3 DNA reads TGTGCCAGTACCGGCGGGGCGGCTACCAACACCGGGGTGCTGTTTTTT. This gives the protein CASTGGAATNTGVLFF.

Turning to this clonotype: An end of the junction differs from the germline gene, which may be a read error. V is TRBV6-1 and J is TRBJ2-6; a possible D gene is TRBD1 (5 bases). This CDR3 contains 16 residues. The germline CDR1 and CDR2 sequences are MNHNS and SASEGT. The CDR3 DNA sequence: TGTGCCAGCAGTGAACAGGGTATGGATGGGGCTAACGTCCTGACTTTC. Its translation: CASSEQGMDGANVLTF.

On this clonotype: A junction end diverges from the germline sequence, so it may reflect a read error. The genes are TRBV12-5 and TRBJ2-1; D is possibly TRBD1 (6 bases). The CDR3 sequence is 12 residues long. CDR1 LGHNT and CDR2 FRNRAP come from the germline V gene. The CDR3 spells CANGVQGGEQFF. CDR3 bases: TGTGCTAATGGTGTCCAAGGGGGTGAGCAGTTCTTC.

The gene calls are TRBV12-3 or TRBV12-4 and TRBJ2-1; possible D gene TRBD2, 5 bases. The CDR3 has 12 residues. V shed 7 bases and J shed 6 bases, with 10 bases lying between them. CDR3 sequence: CASKPLGNEQFF. DNA of the CDR3: TGTGCCAGCAAGCCACTAGGCAATGAGCAGTTCTTC.

In its sample, this clonotype ranks as medium-sized. The rearrangement uses TRBV14 and TRBJ2-1; D tentatively fits TRBD1 or TRBD2 (5 bases each). The CDR3 runs to 14 residues. Germline V gene sequence: CDR1 SGHDN, CDR2 FVKESK. Trimming removed 1 base at V and 12 bases at J, with 16 bases between. The CDR3 region is CASSQGRASRGQFF. The CDR3 nucleotides read TGTGCCAGCAGCCAAGGAAGGGCGTCGAGGGGGCAGTTCTTC. Complete variable domain (other parts from reference TRBV14 and TRBJ2-1): EAGVTQFPSHSVIEKGQTVTLRCDPISGHDNLYWYRRVMGKEIKFLLHFVKESKQDESGMPNNRFLAERTGGTYSTLKVQPAELEDSGVYFCASSQGRASRGQFFGPGTRLTVL.

With respect to this clonotype: No conserved phenylalanine or tryptophan ends this CDR3, so it is likely a read error. This rearrangement joins TRBV11-3 to TRBJ2-2, with 9 nucleotides matching TRBD2. The CDR3 has 15 amino acids. Germline CDR1 and CDR2: SGHNT and YENEEA. The CDR3 here is CASSLGLAGTGQLFL. CDR3 sequence (DNA): TGCGCCAGCAGCCTAGGCCTAGCGGGAACCGGGCAGCTGTTTCTT.

The table lists this clonotype with a count of one. V is TRBV7-9 and J is TRBJ2-2; possibly TRBD1 for D (6 bases). This CDR3 has 15 residues. Trimming shortened V by 6 bases and J by 5 bases, and 16 bases separated the two germline ends. Germline V gene sequence: CDR1 SEHNR, CDR2 FQNEAQ (reference sequence). The CDR3 loop is CASRPGHAATGELFF. CDR3 bases: TGTGCCAGCAGACCGGGACATGCGGCGACCGGGGAGCTGTTTTTT.

This clonotype was detected once. Relative to the germline gene, one junction end is altered; a read error may explain this. The CDR3 DNA reads TGTGCCAGCGCTCATGGACAGTACCAAGAGACCCAGTACTTT. The encoded protein is CASAHGQYQETQYF. The rearrangement uses TRBV12-3 or TRBV12-4 and TRBJ2-5; D is perhaps TRBD1 (6 bases). This CDR3 region has 14 residues.

The chain employs TRBV29-1 and TRBJ2-7; D possibly corresponds to TRBD1 (5 bases). V was pared by 7 bases and J by 12 bases, with 25 bases between. Per germline, CDR1 SQVTM and CDR2 ANQGSEA. CDR3 size: 13 residues. For the CDR3, the DNA is TGCAGCGCCCTTTTTCAGGGTCACCACGGGCTGTACTTC. Its translation: CSALFQGHHGLYF.

Remarks on this clonotype: A read error may explain this, as a much larger clone is one base away. V is TRBV5-1 and J is TRBJ2-1; 8 bases agree with TRBD2. Germline assignment: CDR1 SGHRS and CDR2 YFSETQ. The CDR3 totals 12 residues. CDR3 bases: TGCGCCAGCAGCCCAGCGGGAGTTGAGCTGTTCTTC. Its translation is CASSPAGVELFF.

As for this clonotype: Relative to the germline gene, one junction end is altered; a read error may explain this. The CDR3, as DNA: TGTGCCTGCAGCTTAGGCCTGAACACTGAAACTTCCTTT. This translates into CACSLGLNTETSF. The chain is built from TRBV11-2 and TRBJ1-1; D gene unclear. The CDR3 runs to 13 residues. Germline lookup yields CDR1 SGHAT and CDR2 FQNNGV.

The V and J genes are TRBV11-2 and TRBJ2-6; D uncertain. The CDR3 extends over 15 amino acids. The V gene's germline CDR1 is SGHAT and CDR2 FQNNGV. The CDR3 DNA reads as TGTGTCAGTAGCATTGACTGGGCTGGGGCCAACGTCCTGACTTTC. It translates to CVSSIDWAGANVLTF.

The sample holds one count of this clonotype. As the CDR3 is not closed by the conserved phenylalanine or tryptophan, this likely results from a read error. J is TRBJ2-6 and V is TRBV29-1; D gene uncertain. This CDR3 has 13 residues. CDR1 SQVTM and CDR2 ANQGSEA come from the germline V gene. Here the CDR3 reads CGVAGSGANVLTY. The CDR3 bases are TGCGGCGTTGCTGGGTCTGGGGCCAACGTCCTGACTTAC.

The gene calls are TRBV12-3 or TRBV12-4 and TRBJ1-2, with TRBD1 identical over 10 bases. After removal of 10 bases from V and 6 bases from J, the junction contained 8 bases not matched to a gene. The CDR3 consists of 13 residues. CDR3 in DNA: TGTGCCATCGGACAGGGGGTTGGCGATGGCTACACCTTC. This encodes CAIGQGVGDGYTF.

About this clonotype: The germline gene is not matched at one end of the junction; a read error may be the cause. The V gene is TRBV6-6, the J gene TRBJ2-7; D tentatively fits TRBD1 or TRBD2 (6 bases each). CDR3 length: 15 amino acids. Germline CDR1 MNHNY, CDR2 SVGAGI (reference sequence). The CDR3 coding sequence is TGCGCCAGTAGTTACCCCGAAGGGGGAGGAGGCGAGCAGTACTTC. Protein product: CASSYPEGGGGEQYF.

On this clonotype itself: This may arise from a read error, as a much more abundant clone is one base away. The chain links TRBV28 to TRBJ1-5; D is perhaps TRBD1 (5 bases). There are 12 residues in the CDR3. V was clipped by 4 bases and J by 6 bases, with 7 bases between them. Germline lookup yields CDR1 MDHEN and CDR2 SYDVKM. The DNA for the CDR3 is TGTGCCAGCAGTTCCGGGGGTCAGCCCCAGCATTTT. It translates to CASSSGGQPQHF.

For this clonotype: Compared with germline, one end of the junction differs, possibly owing to a read error. V gene TRBV6-5 combines with J gene TRBJ2-5, with TRBD2 matching 7 bases. Germline-derived CDR1 and CDR2 are MNHEY and SVGAGI. CDR3 size: 11 residues. Written as DNA, the CDR3 is TGTGCCAGCAGTAACACGGGACTAAAGCACTTC. Its protein product is CASSNTGLKHF.

This chain joins TRBV29-1 and TRBJ2-7; the D is unclear. V was cut by 6 bases and J by 7 bases, with 16 bases left in between. The CDR3 covers 12 residues. The germline V gene encodes CDR1 SQVTM and CDR2 ANQGSEA. The CDR3 nucleotides read TGCAGCGTGGGTTGGGGTTATCATGAGCAGTACTTC. Translating gives CSVGWGYHEQYF.

This clonotype appeared once. The junction differs from germline at one of its ends, possibly a read error. This rearrangement joins TRBV7-9 to TRBJ2-5; 9 positions agree with TRBD2. CDR3 length: 14 amino acids. Germline V gene lookup returns CDR1 SEHNR and CDR2 FQNEAQ (reference sequence). The CDR3 reads CAISLVAGVETQYF. The CDR3 DNA reads TGCGCCATCAGCTTAGTAGCGGGAGTAGAGACCCAGTACTTC.

With respect to this clonotype: This likely comes from a read error, as the CDR3 has no conserved phenylalanine or tryptophan at its end. The chain is built from TRBV28 and TRBJ2-5; TRBD1 matches 7 bases. This CDR3 has 14 residues. Trimming removed 7 bases from V and 4 bases from J; junction bases left unmatched: 9. Per the germline V gene, CDR1 is MDHEN and CDR2 is SYDVKM. The CDR3 loop is CASTPDRVVETQYL. The CDR3 bases are TGTGCCAGCACGCCCGACAGGGTAGTAGAGACCCAGTACCTC.

Details on this clonotype: This may arise from a read error, as a much more abundant clone is one base away. The chain recombines TRBV7-9 with TRBJ2-6, with 9 bases that match TRBD1. The CDR3 contains 17 residues. Germline V gives CDR1 SEHNR, CDR2 FQNEAQ (reference sequence). V lost 5 bases, J lost 4 bases, and 9 bases stayed unmatched. The CDR3 sequence: CASSSRTGGGGANVLTF. CDR3 DNA: TGTGCCAGCAGCAGTAGAACAGGGGGCGGAGGGGCCAACGTCCTGACTTTC.

Comments on this clonotype: Mismatch with germline at one junction end may stem from a read error. This sequence joins TRBV12-3 or TRBV12-4 and TRBJ2-4; D is undetermined. The CDR3 has 14 residues. CDR3 protein: CASIEDSAKSIQYF. The CDR3 bases are TGTGCCAGCATAGAAGATTCAGCCAAAAGCATTCAGTACTTC.

In regard to this clonotype: The junction differs from germline at one of its ends, possibly a read error. V is TRBV28 and J is TRBJ2-3; TRBD2 is a possible D gene (5 bases). The CDR3 runs 13 residues. Germline V gene sequence: CDR1 MDHEN, CDR2 SYDVKM. In DNA, the CDR3 is TGTACCAGCAGTTTAGGAGGCAGATATACGCAATATTTT. Its protein product is CTSSLGGRYTQYF.

Concerning this clonotype: The CDR3 does not end in the conserved phenylalanine or tryptophan, so this is likely a read error. Because the CDR3's place on the DNA is in doubt, the DNA is left out and the CDR3 is given as listed by TCRdb. The chain couples TRBV11-2 to TRBJ2-5; the listed D gene, TRBD2, was not tested against the DNA. Termini included, the CDR3 measures 17 amino acids. CDR1 and CDR2 from the germline V gene are SGHAT and FQNNGV. CDR3 loop: CASSLRLAGDSSETRYL.

Comments on this clonotype: Compared with germline, one end of the junction differs, possibly owing to a read error. This chain joins TRBV28 and TRBJ2-7, with TRBD1 as a possible D gene (6 bases). This CDR3 comprises 14 residues. CDR1 and CDR2 from the germline V gene are MDHEN and SYDVKM. The CDR3 region has the DNA TGTGCCAGCAGTAGAGGACAGTACACCTACGAGCAGTATTTC. This codes for CASSRGQYTYEQYF.

About this clonotype itself: The junction does not match germline at one end; this may be a read error. The chain employs TRBV6-5 and TRBJ2-2; D perhaps matches TRBD2 (6 bases). There are 14 residues in the CDR3. Per the germline V gene, CDR1 is MNHEY and CDR2 is SVGAGI. DNA of the CDR3: TGTGCGAGCGGCCCCGGCGGCGGAGGCGGGGAGATGTTTTTT. The encoded protein is CASGPGGGGGEMFF.

This clonotype was observed a handful of times. The J gene is TRBJ2-3, the V gene TRBV14; D is possibly TRBD1 (6 bases). Germline V gives CDR1 SGHDN, CDR2 FVKESK. The CDR3 is 17 amino acids. Deletions cut 7 bases from V and 3 bases from J, with 23 bases between. As DNA, the CDR3 is TGTGCCAGCAACCAGCGAAAATCCGGTACAGGGACAGATACGCAGTATTTT. It translates to CASNQRKSGTGTDTQYF.